The next 27 T cell receptor beta chains were all read from a single sample in a study of liver allograft versus peripheral blood T cells. As for the study in general: What was compared were the T cell receptor repertoires in transplanted livers and those in the peripheral blood of recipients.

TCRdb itself ran the reads through MiXCR, one entry per CDR3 protein. The repertoire holds approximately 5,200 distinct CDR3 sequences, less than 20% seen once, with 50% to 60% in the top ten. The receptor source for this set is a human patient who had a liver transplant. The graft donor may be the source of some T cells.

This clonotype showed up just a few times. This rearrangement joins TRBV7-9 to TRBJ2-3, with 8 bases matching TRBD2. From germline, CDR1 is SEHNR and CDR2 FQNEAQ (reference sequence). This CDR3 region has 16 residues. Trimming at V came to 5 bases and at J to 4 bases, leaving 11 bases not matched to a gene. The CDR3 loop is CASSLGEREFPDTQYF. CDR3 sequence (DNA): TGTGCCAGCAGCCTTGGGGAGCGGGAGTTTCCAGATACGCAGTATTTT.

By share, this clonotype ranks as medium-sized. The chain has TRBV7-2 and TRBJ2-1; weak D call: TRBD1 (7 bases). The CDR3 totals 16 residues. The germline gives CDR1 SGHTA, CDR2 FQGNSA. V shed 2 bases and J shed 8 bases, with 19 bases lying between them. CDR3 sequence reads: CASSLTGDSRWDEQFF. For the CDR3, the DNA is TGTGCCAGCAGCTTAACGGGGGACAGTCGGTGGGATGAGCAGTTCTTC.

This clonotype was detected many times. The chain carries TRBV28 and TRBJ1-5; D call uncertain. Trimming removed 5 bases at V and 5 bases at J, with 10 bases between. This CDR3 contains 13 residues. The germline CDR1 and CDR2 sequences are MDHEN and SYDVKM. The CDR3 spells CASSPVEDQPQHF. The CDR3 nucleotides are TGTGCCAGCAGTCCCGTGGAGGATCAGCCCCAGCATTTT.

This clonotype was seen ten or more times. The rearrangement joins TRBV10-3 to TRBJ2-7; tentatively, D is TRBD1 or TRBD2 (5 bases each). The V gene's germline CDR1 is ENHRY and CDR2 SYGVKD. The CDR3 sequence is 12 residues long. V lost 8 bases to trimming and J lost 3 bases, with 11 bases between them. The DNA of the CDR3 is TGTGCCATCGAGACAGACTACTACGAGCAGTACTTC. This encodes CAIETDYYEQYF.

This clonotype was counted many times. V usage is TRBV15 and J usage is TRBJ1-4; D gene ambiguous. The CDR3 has 15 residues. Trimming pared 6 bases from V and 5 bases from J, leaving 16 bases between. The germline gives CDR1 LNHNV, CDR2 YYDKDF (reference sequence). Written as DNA, the CDR3 is TGTGCCACCAGGATGTTCGGCACCAGAAATGAAAAACTGTTTTTT. It codes for CATRMFGTRNEKLFF. The full variable domain, rest sourced from reference TRBV15 and TRBJ1-4, is DAMVIQNPRYQVTQFGKPVTLSCSQTLNHNVMYWYQQKSSQAPKLLFHYYDKDFNNEADTPDNFQSRRPNTSFCFLDIRSPGLGDTAMYLCATRMFGTRNEKLFFGSGTQLSVL.

This clonotype was observed a handful of times. This chain links TRBV30 with TRBJ1-1; no clear D. Germline V gives CDR1 GTSNPN, CDR2 SVGIG (reference sequence). Trimming removed 1 base at V and 6 bases at J, with 15 bases between. This CDR3 is built from 14 residues. The CDR3 loop reads CAWSEEAEGPEAFF. The DNA of the CDR3 is TGTGCCTGGAGTGAGGAGGCAGAAGGGCCTGAAGCTTTCTTT.

This clonotype is medium-sized within its sample. Mismatch with germline at one junction end may stem from a read error. The chain links TRBV13 to TRBJ2-5; 7 bases fit TRBD1. The CDR3 runs 11 residues. Germline lookup yields CDR1 PRHDT and CDR2 FYEKMQ (reference sequence). CDR3 sequence (DNA): TGTGCCAGCAGCAATCGGGGACAGACCATTTTC. Translation: CASSNRGQTIF.

This clonotype showed up many times. This chain connects TRBV24-1 to TRBJ1-2; weak D call: TRBD1 (5 bases). V lost 4 bases and J lost 6, with 17 bases in between. CDR1 and CDR2 (germline): KGHDR, SFDVKD. CDR3 length: 15 amino acids. The CDR3 DNA reads TGTGCCACCAGTGAGGGCGTACGGGACGTGGATGGCTACACCTTC. Protein product: CATSEGVRDVDGYTF.

This clonotype came up a few times. The chain uses TRBV7-3 and TRBJ2-1; D uncertain. CDR1 and CDR2 (germline): SGHTA, FQGTGA. This CDR3 has 11 amino acids. V was pared by 5 bases and J by 5 bases, with 4 bases between. This CDR3 is CASSLDNEQFF. CDR3 coding DNA: TGTGCCAGCAGCCTAGACAATGAGCAGTTCTTC.

This clonotype was picked up a small number of times. The chain uses TRBV19 and TRBJ1-2; the match to TRBD1 covers 7 bases. J gave up 8 bases and V 7 bases, and 19 bases lay outside the gene matches. This CDR3 has 16 amino acids. Germline lookup yields CDR1 LNHDA and CDR2 SQIVND (reference sequence). This CDR3 reads CASTDTNRQGVKGYTF. The CDR3 DNA reads TGTGCCAGTACCGATACTAATCGACAGGGTGTTAAGGGCTACACCTTC.

A word on this clonotype: It may be a read error: a sequence one base away is much more abundant. The chain is built from TRBV24-1 and TRBJ2-1; 7 nucleotides agree with TRBD2. CDR1 KGHDR and CDR2 SFDVKD come from the germline V gene. The CDR3 sequence is 18 residues long. This chain's CDR3 is CVTSDPTSAQSSYNEQFF. As DNA, the CDR3 is TGTGTCACCAGTGACCCTACTAGCGCCCAAAGCTCCTACAATGAGCAGTTCTTC.

The chain employs TRBV20-1 and TRBJ2-3; D assignment may be TRBD1 or TRBD2 (6 bases each). CDR1 DFQATT and CDR2 SNEGSKA come from the germline V gene (reference sequence). V was clipped by 3 bases and J by 5 bases, with 21 bases between them. This CDR3 has 16 residues. CDR3 nucleotide sequence: TGCAGTGCTAGTAATCCCGGGACTGAAGGGGGAGATACGCAGTATTTT. Translating it yields CSASNPGTEGGDTQYF.

J is TRBJ1-4 and V is TRBV28, with D hard to call. Germline values: CDR1 MDHEN, CDR2 SYDVKM. Trimming shortened V by 3 bases and J by 4 bases, and 9 bases separated the two germline ends. The CDR3 sequence is 14 residues long. CDR3 amino acids: CASSFEAYNEKLFF. The CDR3 DNA sequence: TGTGCCAGCAGTTTTGAAGCCTATAATGAAAAACTGTTTTTT.

This clonotype appeared a few times. The rearrangement uses TRBV13 and TRBJ2-1; tentatively, D is TRBD2 (6 bases). The CDR3 runs 15 residues. CDR1 and CDR2 from the germline V gene are PRHDT and FYEKMQ (reference sequence). Deletions cut 4 bases from V and 0 bases from J, with 10 bases between. This CDR3 reads CASSSLAASYNEQFF. Here the CDR3 DNA reads TGTGCCAGCAGCTCCTTAGCGGCCTCCTACAATGAGCAGTTCTTC.

This clonotype turned up a few times. The rearrangement joins TRBV12-3 or TRBV12-4 to TRBJ1-2; no definite D call. There are 14 residues in the CDR3. V was clipped by 2 bases and J by 4 bases, with 11 bases between them. CDR3 region: CASSLRVLGYGYTF. The CDR3, as DNA: TGTGCCAGCAGTTTACGGGTTCTTGGCTATGGCTACACCTTC.

In this sample, this clonotype turned up many times. The genes are TRBV15 and TRBJ1-2; TRBD1 aligns across 11 bases. Looked up from germline, CDR1 is LNHNV and CDR2 is YYDKDF (reference sequence). The CDR3 consists of 15 residues. V gave up 3 bases and J gave up 6 bases; unmatched junction bases: 6. CDR3 DNA sequence: TGTGCCACCAGCAGCGGGGACAGGGGGATAAATGGCTACACCTTC. Encoded protein: CATSSGDRGINGYTF.

In its sample, this clonotype was seen many times. The V gene is TRBV19, the J gene TRBJ1-5, with D possibly matching TRBD1 (5 bases). Trimming left V 6 bases short and J 3 bases short, with 15 bases between. The V gene's germline CDR1 is LNHDA and CDR2 SQIVND (reference sequence). The length of the CDR3 is 15 residues. In DNA, the CDR3 is TGTGCCAGTAGCGATACAGGCCTCTCCAATCAGCCCCAGCATTTT. Amino acids: CASSDTGLSNQPQHF.

In its sample, this clonotype was seen a few times. V is TRBV7-9 and J is TRBJ2-1, with 10 nucleotides matching TRBD2. With 1 base clipped from V and 0 bases from J, the junction kept 9 bases outside the gene matches. Germline assignment: CDR1 SEHNR and CDR2 FQNEAQ (reference sequence). The CDR3 contains 19 residues. This chain's CDR3 is CASSLESETSGFSYNEQFF. The CDR3 DNA sequence: TGTGCCAGCAGCTTAGAGTCAGAGACTAGCGGGTTCTCCTACAATGAGCAGTTCTTC.

This sequence joins TRBV28 and TRBJ1-1; 8 bases agree with TRBD1. The CDR3 is made up of 17 amino acids. With V trimmed by 5 bases and J by 0 bases, 11 bases remained unmatched. Germline V lookup: CDR1 MDHEN, CDR2 SYDVKM. The CDR3 spells CASSPIGQGDMNTEAFF. CDR3 nucleotides: TGTGCCAGCAGTCCCATCGGACAGGGCGATATGAACACTGAAGCTTTCTTT.

This rearrangement joins TRBV5-4 to TRBJ1-2, with TRBD1 matching 8 bases. V lost 4 bases to trimming and J lost 4 bases; unmatched junction nucleotides: 6. The CDR3 has 14 amino acids. CDR1 and CDR2 (germline): SGHNT, YYREEE (reference sequence). In DNA form, the CDR3 reads TGTGCCAGCAGCCTGGACAGGGAAGTCTATGGCTACACCTTC. Protein: CASSLDREVYGYTF. Complete variable domain (other parts from reference TRBV5-4 and TRBJ1-2): ETGVTQSPTHLIKTRGQQVTLRCSSQSGHNTVSWYQQALGQGPQFIFQYYREEENGRGNFPPRFSGLQFPNYSSELNVNALELDDSALYLCASSLDREVYGYTFGSGTRLTVV.

This clonotype was counted at least ten times. V and J are TRBV29-1 and TRBJ1-1; D is uncertain. Trimming removed 3 bases from V and 1 base from J, with 3 bases in between. The V gene's germline CDR1 is SQVTM and CDR2 ANQGSEA. This CDR3 has 11 amino acids. CDR3: CSVDKNTEAFF. CDR3 bases: TGCAGCGTTGATAAGAACACTGAAGCTTTCTTT.

This clonotype was observed many times. The CDR3 loop reads CASSPSSISGANVLTF. In nucleotides, the CDR3 is TGTGCCAGCAGTCCCTCTTCCATCTCTGGGGCCAACGTCCTGACTTTC. The V and J genes are TRBV27 and TRBJ2-6; no firm D call. Trimming removed 5 bases from V and 0 bases from J, with 11 bases in between. Germline V CDR1 and CDR2: MNHEY, SMNVEV (reference sequence). The CDR3 loop spans 16 amino acids.

The chain joins TRBV12-3 or TRBV12-4 to TRBJ2-3, with D unresolved. Trimming shortened V by 1 base and J by 2 bases, and 7 bases separated the two germline ends. CDR3 length equals 14 residues. DNA of the CDR3: TGTGCCAGCAGTTTAGGACTCCACACAGATACGCAGTATTTT. Amino acids: CASSLGLHTDTQYF.

This clonotype ranks as medium-sized. The gene calls are TRBV19 and TRBJ2-2; D ambiguous. The V gene's germline CDR1 is LNHDA and CDR2 SQIVND (reference sequence). The CDR3 loop spans 14 amino acids. Trimming took off 5 bases at V and 0 bases at J, with 7 bases between the two ends. The CDR3 sequence: CASSWQPNTGELFF. The CDR3 DNA is TGTGCCAGTAGTTGGCAACCGAACACCGGGGAGCTGTTTTTT.

The rearrangement uses TRBV7-9 and TRBJ1-1; the D is unclear. Germline V gene data show CDR1 as SEHNR and CDR2 as FQNEAQ (reference sequence). Trimming left V 2 bases short and J 1 base short, with 8 bases between. The CDR3 runs 14 residues. CDR3 bases: TGTGCCAGCAGCTTACCGGACCGGAACACTGAAGCTTTCTTT. As protein: CASSLPDRNTEAFF.

The gene calls are TRBV29-1 and TRBJ1-1, with 10 bases that match TRBD1. There are 15 residues in the CDR3. The V gene's germline CDR1 is SQVTM and CDR2 ANQGSEA. The ends lost 6 bases at V and 1 base at J; junction bases unmatched: 8. CDR3 sequence reads: CSVSGTGERNTEAFF. The CDR3 DNA reads TGCAGCGTATCCGGGACAGGGGAGAGGAACACTGAAGCTTTCTTT.

This clonotype was found a few times. V and J are TRBV6-2 or TRBV6-3 and TRBJ2-1; the D gene is possibly TRBD2 (6 bases). The CDR3 consists of 16 residues. The germline V and J ends were trimmed by 4 bases and 0 bases, with 13 bases remaining between them. Germline V lookup: CDR1 MNHEY, CDR2 SVGEGT. The CDR3 region is CASSLVGGPSYNEQFF. Here the CDR3 DNA reads TGTGCCAGCAGTTTAGTGGGAGGCCCCTCCTACAATGAGCAGTTCTTC.